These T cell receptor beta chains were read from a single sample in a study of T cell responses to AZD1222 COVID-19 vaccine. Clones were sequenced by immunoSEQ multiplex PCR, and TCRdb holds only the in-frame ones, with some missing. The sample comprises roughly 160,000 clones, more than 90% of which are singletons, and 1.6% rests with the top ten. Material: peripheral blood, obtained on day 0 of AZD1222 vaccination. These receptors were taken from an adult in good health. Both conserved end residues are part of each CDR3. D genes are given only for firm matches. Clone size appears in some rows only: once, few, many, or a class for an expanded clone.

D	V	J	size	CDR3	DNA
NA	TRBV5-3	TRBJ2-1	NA	CARSLHRGTNMGVNEQFF	TGTGCCAGAAGCTTGCATCGGGGGACCAATATGGGGGTCAATGAGCAGTTCTTC
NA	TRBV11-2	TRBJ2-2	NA	CASKGETNTGELFF	TGTGCCAGCAAGGGAGAAACGAACACCGGGGAGCTGTTTTTT
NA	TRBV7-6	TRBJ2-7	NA	CASSPQAYSYEQYF	TGTGCCAGCAGTCCACAGGCCTACTCCTACGAGCAGTACTTC
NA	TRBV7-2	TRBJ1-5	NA	CASSLAKIGGPNQPQHF	TGTGCCAGCAGCTTAGCGAAGATTGGGGGGCCCAATCAGCCCCAGCATTTT
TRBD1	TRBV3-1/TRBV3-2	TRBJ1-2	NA	CASSPSTGTYGYTF	TGTGCCAGCAGCCCGTCGACAGGGACCTATGGCTACACCTTC
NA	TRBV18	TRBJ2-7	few	CASSPPGGYEQYF	TGTGCCAGCTCACCACCAGGAGGGTACGAGCAGTACTTC
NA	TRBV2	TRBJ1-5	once	CASRGRRDSNQPQHF	TGTGCCAGCAGGGGACGGCGCGATAGCAATCAGCCCCAGCATTTT
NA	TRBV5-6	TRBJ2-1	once	CASSHRVGAYNEQFF	TGTGCCAGCAGCCACAGGGTAGGTGCCTACAATGAGCAGTTCTTC
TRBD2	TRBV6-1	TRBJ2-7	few	CASSVPGLAETSSYEQYF	TGTGCCAGCAGTGTCCCGGGACTAGCGGAGACCAGCTCCTACGAGCAGTACTTC
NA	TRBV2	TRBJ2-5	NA	CASNRAEGEETQYF	TGTGCCAGCAACCGGGCCGAGGGAGAGGAGACCCAGTACTTC
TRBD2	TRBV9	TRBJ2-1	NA	CASSPRPTSGGANEQFF	TGTGCCAGCAGCCCCCGCCCGACTAGCGGGGGGGCCAATGAGCAGTTCTTC
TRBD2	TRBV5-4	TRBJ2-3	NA	CASSLRASGGRTDTQYF	TGTGCCAGCAGCTTGAGGGCTAGCGGGGGACGCACAGATACGCAGTATTTT
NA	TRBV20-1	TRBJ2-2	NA	CSARETGELFF	TGCAGTGCTAGAGAGACCGGGGAGCTGTTTTTT
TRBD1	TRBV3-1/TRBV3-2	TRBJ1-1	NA	CASSRGQGFYTEAFF	TGTGCCAGCAGTAGGGGACAGGGGTTTTACACTGAAGCTTTCTTT
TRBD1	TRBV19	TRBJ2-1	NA	CASSRDRGSYNEQFF	TGTGCCAGTAGTAGGGACAGGGGATCCTACAATGAGCAGTTCTTC
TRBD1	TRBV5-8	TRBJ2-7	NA	CASSFRTGNEQYF	TGTGCCAGCAGCTTCAGGACAGGGAACGAGCAGTACTTC
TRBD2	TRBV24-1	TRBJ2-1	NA	CATSEGSEGGPGNEQFF	TGTGCCACCAGTGAAGGGTCGGAGGGAGGGCCGGGAAATGAGCAGTTCTTC
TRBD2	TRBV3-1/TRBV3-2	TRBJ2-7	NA	CASSQVLAVNYEQYF	TGTGCCAGCAGCCAAGTACTAGCGGTAAACTACGAGCAGTACTTC
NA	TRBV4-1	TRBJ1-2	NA	CASSRDLFPYGYTF	TGCGCCAGCAGCCGGGACCTATTCCCCTATGGCTACACCTTC
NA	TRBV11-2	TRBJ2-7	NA	CASSLAGGPYEQYF	TGTGCCAGCAGCTTAGCTGGGGGGCCCTACGAGCAGTACTTC
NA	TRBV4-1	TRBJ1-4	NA	CASSPGETGEKLFF	TGCGCCAGCAGCCCAGGAGAAACGGGTGAAAAACTGTTTTTT
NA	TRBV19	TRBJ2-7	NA	CASSPRQAWEEQYF	TGTGCCAGTAGTCCTCGACAGGCTTGGGAGGAGCAGTACTTC
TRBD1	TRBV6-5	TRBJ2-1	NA	CASSWTGGVHNEQFF	TGTGCCAGCAGTTGGACAGGGGGCGTCCACAATGAGCAGTTCTTC
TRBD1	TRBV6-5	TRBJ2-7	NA	CASNFGQGPYEQYF	TGTGCCAGCAACTTCGGACAGGGCCCCTACGAGCAGTACTTC
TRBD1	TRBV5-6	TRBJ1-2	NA	CASREIQGAFYGYTF	TGTGCCAGCAGGGAAATACAGGGGGCGTTCTATGGCTACACCTTC
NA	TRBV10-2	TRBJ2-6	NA	CASSEVFSSSGANVLTF	TGCGCCAGCAGCGAGGTCTTCAGCAGCTCTGGGGCCAACGTCCTGACTTTC
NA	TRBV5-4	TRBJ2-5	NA	CASSPGLVQETQYF	TGTGCCAGCAGCCCGGGGTTAGTCCAAGAGACCCAGTACTTC
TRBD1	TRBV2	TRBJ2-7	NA	CASRDSSYEQYF	TGTGCCAGCCGGGACAGCTCCTACGAGCAGTACTTC
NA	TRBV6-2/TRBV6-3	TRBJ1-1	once	CASSYYTGHRNTEAFF	TGTGCCAGCAGTTACTATACGGGACATAGGAACACTGAAGCTTTCTTT
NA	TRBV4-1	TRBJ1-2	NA	CASSQDRGVRVSYTF	TGCGCCAGCAGCCAAGATCGGGGTGTGAGGGTCTCCTACACCTTC
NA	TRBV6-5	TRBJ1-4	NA	CASSYSARVNEKLFF	TGTGCCAGCAGTTATTCGGCCAGGGTCAATGAAAAACTGTTTTTT
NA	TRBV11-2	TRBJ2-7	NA	CASSPDVGVGEQYF	TGTGCCAGCAGCCCCGACGTGGGGGTCGGCGAGCAGTACTTC
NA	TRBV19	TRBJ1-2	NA	CATSTNYGYTF	TGTGCCACCTCAACTAACTATGGCTACACCTTC
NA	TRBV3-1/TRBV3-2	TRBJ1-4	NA	CASSPRGGVEKLFF	TGTGCCAGCAGCCCAAGGGGGGGGGTTGAAAAACTGTTTTTT
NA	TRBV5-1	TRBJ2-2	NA	CASSREAPPGELFF	TGCGCCAGCTCCCGGGAAGCGCCCCCCGGGGAGCTGTTTTTT
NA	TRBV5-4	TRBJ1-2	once	CASSFSRVYGYTF	TGTGCCAGCAGCTTTTCCAGGGTCTATGGCTACACCTTC
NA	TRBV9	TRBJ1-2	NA	CASSPNPGTGVGGYTF	TGTGCCAGCAGCCCCAACCCCGGGACGGGCGTCGGTGGCTACACCTTC
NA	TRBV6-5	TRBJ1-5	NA	CASSYTGRGNQPQHF	TGTGCCAGCAGTTATACGGGGAGGGGCAATCAGCCCCAGCATTTT
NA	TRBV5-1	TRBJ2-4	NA	CASSLQSALGNIQYF	TGCGCCAGCAGCTTGCAATCGGCTCTTGGAAACATTCAGTACTTC
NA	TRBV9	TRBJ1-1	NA	CASSVEGYYTEAFF	TGTGCCAGCAGCGTGGAAGGGTATTATACTGAAGCTTTCTTT
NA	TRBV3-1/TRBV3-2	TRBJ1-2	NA	CASSQTVPYGYTF	TGTGCCAGCAGCCAAACAGTCCCCTATGGCTACACCTTC
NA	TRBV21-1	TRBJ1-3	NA	CASSKRGRGPRNTIYF	TGTGCCAGCAGCAAAAGGGGCAGGGGGCCAAGAAACACCATATATTTT
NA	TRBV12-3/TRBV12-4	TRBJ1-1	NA	CASRPPWDKAFF	TGTGCCAGCAGACCTCCATGGGATAAAGCTTTCTTT
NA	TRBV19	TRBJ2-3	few	CASSETGSTDTQYF	TGTGCCAGTAGCGAGACAGGTTCCACAGATACGCAGTATTTT